What follows is one T cell receptor beta chain and its context. After removal of 2 bases from V and 8 bases from J, the junction contained 7 bases not matched to a gene. Germline V gene sequence: CDR1 SNHLY, CDR2 FYNNEI. The CDR3 contains 15 residues. The sample comes from a study of blood T cell repertoires in COVID-19. Study details: COVID-19 samples from acute and convalescent phases originated in the United States, Italy and Spain. Sample material is recorded as cDNA or gDNA derived from T cells, B-cell-depleted T cells, or PBMCs.

The data were produced by immunoSEQ multiplex PCR, yet TCRdb's version contains in-frame clones alone and is incomplete. The repertoire has about 130,000 clones, around 80% of them found once; the top ten carry more than 5%. Study members were between about 18 and 95 years old and lived in 25 or so US regions. Assignments of participants to cohorts depended upon their own reported clinical history. The sequenced sample consisted of PBMCs or T cells enriched from blood (not recorded which). This clonotype was sampled from a woman aged 45-60 years who had recovered from COVID-19. The chain has TRBV2 and TRBJ2-1; TRBD2 aligns across 9 bases. The CDR3 DNA sequence: TGTGCCAGCAGTGAACGGCGGGGGGGGGACGATGAGCAGTTCTTC. Its protein is CASSERRGGDDEQFF.